The clone carrying this T cell receptor beta chain was counted many times. V was trimmed by 3 bases and J by 8 bases, leaving 16 bases between them. The germline V gene has CDR1 SGHAT and CDR2 FQNNGV. The CDR3 sequence is 14 residues long. Primed by a sample-barcoded 5' primer and a J-beta primer mix, a second PCR proceeded for 7 to 11 cycles. One entry per CDR3 protein results from TCRdb running MiXCR on the 5' RACE reads. Of around 1,700,000 distinct CDR3 sequences in the sample, over 25% are singletons; the top ten hold about 7.7%. The data derive from a study of blood T cells in healthy people across ages.

The sequence came from a woman aged 30 to 39 in good health. The V and J genes are TRBV11-2 and TRBJ1-2; D may be TRBD1 (6 bases). Input material: blood. CDR3 sequence (DNA): TGTGCCAGCAGCTTTTGGGCAGGGGAAGGGGGCTACACCTTC. Its translation is CASSFWAGEGGYTF. Supplemented by reference TRBV11-2 and TRBJ1-2, the full variable domain reads EAGVAQSPRYKIIEKRQSVAFWCNPISGHATLYWYQQILGQGPKLLIQFQNNGVVDDSQLPKDRFSAERLKGVDSTLKIQPAKLEDSAVYLCASSFWAGEGGYTFGSGTRLTVV.